The present entry profiles one T cell receptor (beta chain) with its context. Its specificity is not known. This record belongs to a study of T-cell memory formation after mild COVID-19. Study as a whole: TCR clusters were largely donor specific. The study, taken as a whole, reports: Those CD4+ clones that contracted were mainly in CM and EM (CD8+ ones in EMRA).

MiXCR, applied by TCRdb to the 5' RACE reads, yields one record per CDR3 protein. The sample includes 400,000 or so distinct CDR3 sequences, 20% of them seen just once. The CDR3 extends over 17 amino acids. Germline V gives CDR1 SGHVS, CDR2 FQNEAQ. V lost 5 bases and J lost 1; bases outside the gene matches: 10. The chain uses TRBV7-8 and TRBJ2-1, with 8 nucleotides matching TRBD2. This TCR came from an adult woman who had mild COVID-19 (a few samples of this study predate the infection). Cell type and time point are not known. Sequenced input: PBMCs or a T cell subset sorted from them (not recorded which). The CDR3 DNA reads as TGTGCCAGCAGCCCTACTGGACTAGCCGGTTCCTACAATGAGCAGTTCTTC. Its protein product is CASSPTGLAGSYNEQFF.